This T cell receptor (beta chain) comes out of a study of blood T cell repertoires in COVID-19. Study-level background: Whether acute or convalescent, the COVID-19 samples came from the United States, Italy and Spain. PBMCs, B-cell-depleted T cells, or T cells provided the cDNA or gDNA that made up the material.

This clone was observed a single time. V lost 2 bases and J 3 bases, leaving 11 bases between the germline ends. CDR1 and CDR2 from the germline V gene are SGHRS and YFSETQ. CDR3 length: 15 residues. How the authors handled the data: Estimated nucleated cell counts came from reference gene primer amplification. Sequencing used immunoSEQ multiplex PCR; TCRdb keeps in-frame clones, though not all of them. Clone size and V and J calls were adopted from that table, with D and trimming inferred from the DNA. Of 85,000 to 120,000 clones detected, approximately 80% appear once; the ten largest clones hold roughly 10%.

The TCR sequence derives from a man aged 55 to 70 with active or convalescent COVID-19. What was sequenced was peripheral blood. V gene TRBV5-1 combines with J gene TRBJ2-2; D gene uncertain. The CDR3, as DNA: TGCGCCAGCAGCTTCAACTCCCCTGACACCGGGGAGCTGTTTTTT. Translation gives CASSFNSPDTGELFF.